One and the same sample provided the 2 T cell receptor beta chains below, sequenced in a study of cytomegalovirus exposure and HLA in healthy donors. The PCR contained 60 Vbeta and 13 Jbeta primers. Using immunoSEQ multiplex PCR, the repertoire was profiled, and TCRdb retains in-frame clones only, with some absent. The sample yields roughly 100,000 clones, 78% seen once. Material: PBMCs. Source of these receptors: a woman aged 40 to 50 in good health and CMV-seronegative.

On this clone itself: This CDR3 is also generated by other DNA sequences in the sample. The chain combines TRBV5-4 with TRBJ2-7, with 8 bases aligning to TRBD1. The V gene's germline CDR1 is SGHNT and CDR2 YYREEE (reference sequence). CDR3 length: 14 amino acids. Trimming took 3 bases from V and 4 from J; bases not matched to a gene: 6. The CDR3, as DNA: TGTGCCAGCAGCTCTGCCGACAGGGGATACGAGCAGTACTTC. This translates into CASSSADRGYEQYF.

This chain connects TRBV6-5 to TRBJ2-5; maybe TRBD1 (5 bases). Looked up from germline, CDR1 is MNHEY and CDR2 is SVGAGI. V was trimmed by 6 bases and J by 0 bases, leaving 14 bases between them. The CDR3 covers 15 residues. CDR3 in amino acids: CASSPGRGDQETQYF. CDR3 DNA: TGTGCCAGCAGCCCCGGTAGGGGCGACCAAGAGACCCAGTACTTC.